This paragraph covers one TCR beta chain sequence. Its antigen is still unknown. Together with a sample-barcoded 5' primer, a J-beta primer mix was included in a second PCR lasting about 7 to 11 cycles. Each cDNA molecule, via a template-switch adaptor with 12 random nucleotides, was tagged. TCRdb redid the calling of the 5' RACE reads with MiXCR, one entry per CDR3 protein. The sample lists approximately 760,000 distinct CDR3 sequences; roughly 25% were seen once. Looked up from germline, CDR1 is SGHTA and CDR2 is FQGNSA. The CDR3 runs 17 residues. This record belongs to a study of blood T cells in healthy people across ages. Every donor contributed 8 to 10 milliliters of peripheral blood by blood draw. Overall study results and limits: TCR beta diversity tracked closely with naive T cell percentage. The unsorted PBMCs prevented any conclusive comparison of naive versus antigen-experienced cells.

This sample was shared with a second study, whose subject was T cells of mothers and their children.

Input material: blood. The chain is built from TRBV7-2 and TRBJ2-5, with TRBD2 matching 14 bases. The DNA end favors TRBJ2-1, so the J call may be wrong. The TCR was taken from a boy aged 5 to 17 in good health. This chain's CDR3 is CASSLVSGTSGGNEQFF. In DNA form, the CDR3 reads TGTGCCAGCAGCTTAGTCTCCGGGACTAGCGGGGGCAATGAGCAGTTCTTC.